The present TCR beta chain was sequenced within a study of shared clonotypes between healthy human individuals. About the study: Per donor, CD8 memory used one plate, CD8 naive used two, CD4 memory used three and CD4 naive used three.

The protocol was immunoSEQ multiplex PCR, while the TCRdb copy is restricted to in-frame clones and leaves out a portion. The repertoire has some 2,000,000 clones, approximately 95% of them found once; the top ten carry roughly 0.13%. Germline V CDR1 and CDR2: SGHTA, FQGNSA. The CDR3 extends over 18 amino acids. J lost 1 base, V lost 5 bases, and 9 bases had no gene match. Sequencing was carried out using naive CD4+ T cells sorted from blood. Documented subset: CD45RA+ positively selected. The sequence derives from a man younger than 30 in good health. The chain is built from TRBV7-2 and TRBJ2-7; TRBD2 agrees at 15 bases. CDR3 sequence: CASSPPGLAGGRSYEQYF. The DNA for the CDR3 is TGTGCCAGCAGCCCGCCGGGACTAGCGGGAGGTCGGTCCTACGAGCAGTACTTC.